One sample yielded the 20 T cell receptor beta chains listed below, sequenced in a study of T cells in Graves' hyperthyroidism and ophthalmopathy (dated 2019 in TCRdb). The method was multiplex PCR. TCRdb names Illumina HiSeq 2000 as the instrument used. TCR beta CDR3 regions were amplified from RNA transcripts. The TCR CDR3 was subjected to a first round of RT-PCR using the HTBI primer set and the Qiagen OneStep RT-PCR kit. TCRdb redid the processing of the public reads, applying fastp at Q25 and MiXCR, and retained in-frame beta chains. Here each entry gathers all rows of one CDR3 protein and keeps the most common genes and DNA. Recorded for this sample are 550,000 to 600,000 distinct CDR3 sequences; around 46% of them occurred a single time. Of the sample, roughly 19% is held by the ten largest clones. Sequenced sample: peripheral blood or thyroid tissue (not recorded which). The receptor source for this set is an adult woman with Graves' disease, either hyperthyroidism or ophthalmopathy (not recorded which).

V is TRBV2 and J is TRBJ2-5, with 10 nucleotides matching TRBD1. The germline V gene encodes CDR1 SNHLY and CDR2 FYNNEI. The trim removed 7 bases at V and 1 base at J, leaving 6 bases unmatched. CDR3 size: 15 residues. CDR3 in amino acids: CASTGTGAPQETQYF. The CDR3 DNA sequence: TGTGCCAGCACCGGGACAGGGGCGCCCCAAGAGACCCAGTACTTC.

The rearrangement joins TRBV7-3 to TRBJ1-1, with D possibly being TRBD1 (6 bases). This CDR3 is 14 amino acids long. Trimming shortened V by 5 bases and J by 3 bases, and 13 bases separated the two germline ends. CDR1 is SGHTA and CDR2 is FQGTGA in the germline V gene. CDR3 amino acids: CASSLYGGHTEAFF. The CDR3 DNA is TGTGCCAGCAGCCTATATGGGGGGCACACTGAAGCTTTCTTT.

On this clonotype itself: The CDR3 carries no conserved terminal phenylalanine or tryptophan, so it likely arises from a read error. No DNA is shown, since the ends of the CDR3 on it are uncertain; the CDR3 is the one TCRdb lists. This CDR3 reads CASSPRTSGLI. The chain has TRBV7-9 and TRBJ2-2; the table gives TRBD2 as D, unverified against the DNA. In germline, CDR1 is SEHNR, CDR2 FQNEAQ (reference sequence). The CDR3 sequence runs 11 residues, both termini included.

In this sample, this clonotype turned up many times. Mismatch with germline at one junction end may stem from a read error. The chain couples TRBV13 to TRBJ1-2, with TRBD1 matching 9 bases. CDR1 PRHDT and CDR2 FYEKMQ come from the germline V gene (reference sequence). This CDR3 is built from 16 residues. The CDR3 sequence is CASSLGTGFQHYGYTF. DNA of the CDR3: TGTGCCAGCAGCCTAGGGACAGGGTTTCAGCACTATGGCTACACCTTC.

This clonotype was counted ten times or more. V and J are TRBV11-3 and TRBJ2-2; no clear D. Germline lookup yields CDR1 SGHNT and CDR2 YENEEA. The germline V and J ends were trimmed by 1 base and 5 bases, with 11 bases remaining between them. The CDR3 has 15 amino acids. The CDR3 here is CASSLVASPTGELFF. CDR3 in DNA: TGTGCCAGCAGCTTAGTTGCCAGTCCAACCGGGGAGCTGTTTTTT.

This clonotype occurred many times. This CDR3 is CSASTAFVEQYF. Written as DNA, the CDR3 is TGCAGTGCTTCGACCGCGTTTGTCGAGCAGTACTTC. This chain connects TRBV20-1 to TRBJ2-7; D is unresolved. V lost 5 bases and J 6 bases, leaving 14 bases between the germline ends. CDR1 and CDR2 from the germline V gene are DFQATT and SNEGSKA (reference sequence). The CDR3 loop spans 12 amino acids.

The chain carries TRBV20-1 and TRBJ2-5; D possibly corresponds to TRBD1 (5 bases). Germline lookup yields CDR1 DFQATT and CDR2 SNEGSKA (reference sequence). Trimming stripped 1 base from V and 3 bases from J, with 12 bases between. The CDR3 runs 14 residues. The CDR3 coding sequence is TGCAGTGCTAGAGCGGCAGGGTATAAAGAGACCCAGTACTTC. The encoded protein is CSARAAGYKETQYF.

The chain carries TRBV24-1 and TRBJ2-1; D perhaps matches TRBD2 (5 bases). CDR1 and CDR2 from the germline V gene are KGHDR and SFDVKD. V dropped 6 bases and J dropped 4 bases, with 6 bases sitting between them. The CDR3 has 12 amino acids. CDR3 sequence reads: CATSRGYNEQFF. Written as DNA, the CDR3 is TGTGCCACCAGTAGAGGGTACAATGAGCAGTTCTTC.

This sequence joins TRBV7-9 and TRBJ1-5, with D unresolved. The CDR3 loop spans 16 amino acids. The V end was cut by 2 bases, the J end by 3 bases, with 14 bases between. Germline CDR1 and CDR2: SEHNR and FQNEAQ (reference sequence). The CDR3 DNA sequence: TGTGCCAGCAGCTTACGTGGGAGGAGAACCAATCAGCCCCAGCATTTT. Its translation: CASSLRGRRTNQPQHF.

Turning to this clonotype: This may arise from a read error, as a much more abundant clone is one base away. The chain couples TRBV20-1 to TRBJ2-2; 7 bases are a match to TRBD1. The CDR3 is made up of 15 amino acids. CDR1 is DFQATT, CDR2 SNEGSKA, per germline (reference sequence). The DNA for the CDR3 is TGCAGTGCAAGAGAGGCCAGGGGGAACACCGGGGAGCTGTCTTTT. Amino acid sequence: CSAREARGNTGELSF.

This rearrangement joins TRBV7-9 to TRBJ1-1; 8 nucleotides align to TRBD1. The CDR3 totals 16 residues. V was pared by 1 base and J by 0 bases, with 4 bases of the junction left unmatched. CDR1 is SEHNR, CDR2 FQNEAQ, per germline (reference sequence). DNA of the CDR3: TGTGCCAGCAGCTTAGACAGGGGGATGTTGAACACTGAAGCTTTCTTT. Translated: CASSLDRGMLNTEAFF.

The chain links TRBV24-1 to TRBJ2-3, with D perhaps TRBD2 (6 bases). V was shortened by 1 base and J by 0 bases, with 10 bases between the two germline ends. CDR1 and CDR2 (germline): KGHDR, SFDVKD. The CDR3 consists of 16 residues. The CDR3 is CATSDFAGTSTDTQYF. For the CDR3, the DNA is TGTGCCACCAGTGATTTCGCAGGGACTAGCACAGATACGCAGTATTTT.

V gene TRBV7-2 combines with J gene TRBJ2-5; TRBD1 is a possible D gene (6 bases). Germline V CDR1 and CDR2: SGHTA, FQGNSA. V lost 5 bases, J lost 6 bases, and 16 bases lay in between. CDR3 length: 14 amino acids. The CDR3 protein is CASSQGTRVKTQYF. The CDR3, as DNA: TGTGCCAGCAGCCAGGGGACAAGGGTGAAGACCCAGTACTTC.

Comment on this clonotype: Since a much larger clone is just one base distant, this may be a read error. V and J are TRBV6-5 and TRBJ1-1, with D possibly being TRBD1 (5 bases). The CDR3 is 13 residues long. Germline V lookup: CDR1 MNHEY, CDR2 SVGAGI. The germline V and J ends were trimmed by 5 bases and 10 bases, with 17 bases remaining between them. Written as DNA, the CDR3 is TGTGCCAGCAGTGAAGAGCAGGGTCGGGGAGCTTTCTTT. Protein product: CASSEEQGRGAFF.

The chain uses TRBV12-3 or TRBV12-4 and TRBJ2-7; 8 bases match TRBD2. Losses at the gene ends were 3 bases for V and 3 bases for J; bases not matched to a gene: 4. This CDR3 contains 14 residues. The CDR3 region has the DNA TGTGCCAGCAGTTTCCCGACTAGCGTCTACGAGCAGTACTTC. It encodes CASSFPTSVYEQYF.

The chain is built from TRBV7-8 and TRBJ2-7; no firm D call. The V and J ends lost 3 bases and 7 bases respectively, with 13 bases between them. This CDR3 has 13 residues. Germline V gene data show CDR1 as SGHVS and CDR2 as FQNEAQ. CDR3 in amino acids: CASSFWQFGEQYF. The DNA for the CDR3 is TGTGCCAGCAGCTTTTGGCAGTTCGGGGAGCAGTACTTC.

In this sample, this clonotype turned up a few times. The chain has TRBV10-2 and TRBJ1-6; D is ambiguous. Between the trimmed V and J ends, which lost 7 bases and 10 bases, there was a span of 17 bases. The CDR3 contains 14 residues. Germline CDR1 WSHSY, CDR2 SAAADI. The CDR3: CASMIGRLGSPLHF. For the CDR3, the DNA is TGCGCCAGCATGATAGGACGGTTGGGGTCACCCCTCCACTTT.

This clonotype has more than one count but fewer than ten. This sequence joins TRBV10-3 and TRBJ1-5, with D hard to call. CDR3 size: 12 residues. Germline CDR1 and CDR2: ENHRY and SYGVKD. The V gene lost 7 bases and the J gene lost 8 bases, with 12 bases spanning the gap. In DNA, the CDR3 is TGTGCCATCACGGATGGAACGGAGCCCCAGCATTTT. Protein sequence: CAITDGTEPQHF.

The chain has TRBV20-1 and TRBJ2-5; 8 positions agree with TRBD1. The germline V gene encodes CDR1 DFQATT and CDR2 SNEGSKA (reference sequence). V trimming: 6 bases; J trimming: 3 bases; junction bases outside the gene matches: 6. The CDR3 consists of 13 residues. The DNA for the CDR3 is TGCAGTGCGCCACTGACAGGGGAAGAGACCCAGTACTTC. It specifies CSAPLTGEETQYF.

V and J are TRBV6-5 and TRBJ1-4; 11 nucleotides agree with TRBD1. This CDR3 comprises 16 residues. V dropped 5 bases and J dropped 8; count of bases not matched to a gene: 10. CDR1 and CDR2 (germline): MNHEY, SVGAGI. CDR3 amino acids: CASSTLGQGVREKLFF. In DNA, the CDR3 is TGTGCCAGCAGTACCCTGGGACAGGGGGTTAGGGAAAAACTGTTTTTT.